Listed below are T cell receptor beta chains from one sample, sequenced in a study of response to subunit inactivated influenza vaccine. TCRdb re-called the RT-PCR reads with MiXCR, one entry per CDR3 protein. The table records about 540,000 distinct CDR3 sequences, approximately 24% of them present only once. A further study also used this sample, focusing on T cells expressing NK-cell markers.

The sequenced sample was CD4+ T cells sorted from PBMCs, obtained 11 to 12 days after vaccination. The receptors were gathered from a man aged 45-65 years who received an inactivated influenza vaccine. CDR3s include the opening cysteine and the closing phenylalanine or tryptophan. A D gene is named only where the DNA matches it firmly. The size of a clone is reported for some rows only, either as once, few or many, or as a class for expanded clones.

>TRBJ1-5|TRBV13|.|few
TGTGCCAGCAGCTCGAGGGGGTATAATCAGCCCCAGCATTTT
CASSSRGYNQPQHF
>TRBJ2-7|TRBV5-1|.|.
TGCGCCAGCAGCTTGGTTGGGGGGCGTCGTAGCGAGCAGTACTTC
CASSLVGGRRSEQYF
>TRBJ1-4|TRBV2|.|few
TGTGCCAGCATGCGGCTGGATGAAAAACTGTTTTTT
CASMRLDEKLFF
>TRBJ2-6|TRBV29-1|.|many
TGCAGCGTTGGGCGCTCTGGGGCCAACGTCCTGACTTTC
CSVGRSGANVLTF
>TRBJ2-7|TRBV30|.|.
TGTGCCTGGAGTGTTGAGGGCTACGAGCAGTACTTC
CAWSVEGYEQYF
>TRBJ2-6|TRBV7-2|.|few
TGTGCCAGCAGCCGGATTTTCTCTGGGGCCAACGTCCTGACTTTC
CASSRIFSGANVLTF
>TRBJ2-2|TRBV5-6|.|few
TGTGCCAGCAGCTTGGACCCGACGAACACCGGGGAGCTGTTTTTT
CASSLDPTNTGELFF
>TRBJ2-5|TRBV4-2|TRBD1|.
TGTGCCAGCAGACCGGGGACAGGGGGAACCAGAGAGACCCAGTACTTC
CASRPGTGGTRETQYF
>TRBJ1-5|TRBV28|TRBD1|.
TGTGCCAGCAGATCGGGGACAGGGGGTCGCAATCAGCCCCAGCATTTT
CASRSGTGGRNQPQHF
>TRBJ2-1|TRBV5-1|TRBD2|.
TGCGCCAGCAGCGCCGGACTAGTAGAGGCCAATGAGCAGTTCTTC
CASSAGLVEANEQFF
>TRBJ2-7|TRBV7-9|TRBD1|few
TGTGCCAGCATGACGGGACAGGGGTCCTACGAGCAGTACTTC
CASMTGQGSYEQYF
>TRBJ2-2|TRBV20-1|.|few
TGCAGTGCTAGAGATATAAGGAGGGGAGAGTCCGGGGAGCTGTTTTTT
CSARDIRRGESGELFF
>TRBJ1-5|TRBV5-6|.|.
TGTGCCAGCAGCTTTTCGGCACTCAATCAGCCCCAGCATTTT
CASSFSALNQPQHF
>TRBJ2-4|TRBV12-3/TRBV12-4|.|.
TGTGCCAGCAGTTTAGTAGGGGCAGGGATCAAAAACATTCAGTACTTC
CASSLVGAGIKNIQYF
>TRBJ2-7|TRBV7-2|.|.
TGTGCCAGCAGCTTAACAGGCAGGGGGACTCGGGCGGCGTACTTC
CASSLTGRGTRAAYF
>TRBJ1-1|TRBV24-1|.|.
TGTGCCACCATGTATAACACTGAAGCTTTCTTT
CATMYNTEAFF
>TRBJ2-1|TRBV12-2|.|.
TGTGCAAGTCGCTTGTCCGGGGGCGATGAGCAGTTCTTC
CASRLSGGDEQFF
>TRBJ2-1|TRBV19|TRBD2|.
TGTGCCAGTAGTATCCCCTGGCGGGAGGGAAACAATGAGCAGTTCTTC
CASSIPWREGNNEQFF
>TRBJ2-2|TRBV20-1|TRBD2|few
TGCAGTGCTAGGCGCGGGGGGATCACCGGGGAGCTGTTTTTT
CSARRGGITGELFF
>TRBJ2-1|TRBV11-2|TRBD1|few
TGTGCCAGCAGCGCGGGAAACAGGGGGTGGAGCTCCTACAATGAGCAGTTCTTC
CASSAGNRGWSSYNEQFF
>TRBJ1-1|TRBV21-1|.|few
TGTGCCAGCAGCATGGAGGACAGGCGGCCCATGAACACTGAAGCTTTCTTT
CASSMEDRRPMNTEAFF
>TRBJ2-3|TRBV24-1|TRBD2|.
TGTGCCACCAGTGGCGGACTAGCGGGGGGCACAGATACGCAGTATTTT
CATSGGLAGGTDTQYF
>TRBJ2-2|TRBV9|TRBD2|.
TGTGCCAGCAGCGAGACTAGCGGGAGCACCGGGGAGCTGTTTTTT
CASSETSGSTGELFF
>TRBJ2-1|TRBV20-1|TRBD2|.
TGCAGTGCTAGAAGCCGGACTAGCGGGCCCTACAATGAGCAGTTCTTC
CSARSRTSGPYNEQFF
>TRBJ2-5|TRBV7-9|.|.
TGTGCCAGCCTACGGGGGAGTTTAGGAGAGACCCAGTACTTC
CASLRGSLGETQYF